Listed here is a single TCR beta chain. Its antigen is still unknown. It has no much larger one-base neighbor in the sample; base qualities were not kept. Library method: the immunoSEQ multiplex PCR assay. This is the immuneACCESS table as TCRdb keeps it, with only in-frame sequences that have V and J called. A part of the clones is gone; compared with another copy, unresolved V genes explain less than half, and the rest is unexplained. The sample profile shows about 80,000 clones; roughly 84% of them were found once. The top ten clones comprise 11% of the sample. These data originate in a study of control samples from healthy donors and cancer patients (dated by TCRdb to about 2020). The CDR3 spans 14 residues, from the cysteine through the phenylalanine. The entry retains the CDR3 DNA only, 42 bases that are in frame from base 1. For this chain, trimming is 1 base at the V end and 3 bases at the J end, and the number of junction bases without a gene match is 3. Via the germline V gene (reference sequence), CDR1 is LGHDT and CDR2 YNNKEL.

The receptor was derived from a man aged 55 to 70 with head and neck cancer. The V and J genes are TRBV3-1 (or the pseudogene TRBV3-2) and TRBJ2-7; TRBD1 matches 7 bases in the middle. The sequenced sample was PBMCs. The DNA sequence reads TGTGCCAGCAGCCAAGTGGGGACAGACTACGAGCAGTACTTC. It translates as CASSQVGTDYEQYF.